A selection of T cell receptor beta chains follows, all from one sample in a study of T cells in Graves' hyperthyroidism and ophthalmopathy. TCRdb called the multiplex PCR reads again in MiXCR, with one record for every CDR3 protein. The profile covers approximately 430,000 distinct CDR3 sequences, with over 12% appearing a single time and over 10% taken by the ten largest. Input material: blood. All receptors derive from a young man with Graves' ophthalmopathy. CDR3s include the opening cysteine and the closing phenylalanine or tryptophan. The D gene is left open where the match is weak. Only part of the rows carry a size: once, few, many, or a class if the clone is expanded.

V gene: TRBV20-1
J gene: TRBJ1-4
clone size: many
D gene: -
CDR3 protein: CSARANEKLFF
CDR3 DNA: TGCAGTGCTAGAGCGAATGAAAAACTGTTTTTT

V gene: TRBV5-1
J gene: TRBJ2-5
clone size: -
D gene: TRBD1
CDR3 protein: CASSLRGLGQGAETQYF
CDR3 DNA: TGCGCCAGCAGCTTGAGGGGGCTTGGACAGGGGGCAGAGACCCAGTACTTC

V gene: TRBV29-1
J gene: TRBJ1-2
clone size: many
D gene: -
CDR3 protein: CSVATATNYGYTF
CDR3 DNA: TGCAGCGTTGCTACAGCTACTAACTATGGCTACACCTTC

V gene: TRBV30
J gene: TRBJ1-2
clone size: many
D gene: TRBD1
CDR3 protein: CATKTGKGNYGYTF
CDR3 DNA: TGTGCCACCAAGACAGGGAAGGGAAACTATGGCTACACCTTC

V gene: TRBV11-2
J gene: TRBJ1-2
clone size: many
D gene: -
CDR3 protein: CASSFWGRGASHYGYTF
CDR3 DNA: TGTGCCAGCAGCTTTTGGGGACGGGGCGCGTCTCACTATGGCTACACCTTC

V gene: TRBV5-8
J gene: TRBJ1-5
clone size: -
D gene: -
CDR3 protein: CASSFQGINPPQHF
CDR3 DNA: TGTGCCAGCAGCTTCCAAGGGATCAACCCGCCCCAGCATTTT

V gene: TRBV18
J gene: TRBJ1-2
clone size: many
D gene: TRBD1
CDR3 protein: CASSRDRGLDYGYTF
CDR3 DNA: TGTGCCAGCTCACGCGACAGGGGTTTAGACTATGGCTACACCTTC

V gene: TRBV7-9
J gene: TRBJ2-2
clone size: few
D gene: -
CDR3 protein: CASRFGGPGELFF
CDR3 DNA: TGTGCCAGCCGATTCGGAGGGCCCGGGGAGCTGTTTTTT

V gene: TRBV5-5
J gene: TRBJ1-5
clone size: -
D gene: -
CDR3 protein: CASSLAQGISNQPQHF
CDR3 DNA: TGTGCCAGCAGCTTGGCGCAGGGCATTAGCAATCAGCCCCAGCATTTT

V gene: TRBV5-1
J gene: TRBJ2-7
clone size: many
D gene: TRBD1
CDR3 protein: CASSLLGGRNEQYF
CDR3 DNA: TGCGCCAGCAGCTTGTTAGGGGGCCGAAACGAGCAGTACTTC

V gene: TRBV6-9
J gene: TRBJ2-3
clone size: -
D gene: -
CDR3 protein: CASSSPSDTSTDTQYF
CDR3 DNA: TGTGCCAGCAGTTCCCCATCTGATACTAGCACAGATACGCAGTATTTT

V gene: TRBV12-3/TRBV12-4
J gene: TRBJ1-2
clone size: many
D gene: -
CDR3 protein: CASTKTEDLYGYTF
CDR3 DNA: TGTGCCAGCACAAAAACAGAGGACCTCTATGGCTACACCTTC

V gene: TRBV29-1
J gene: TRBJ1-5
clone size: many
D gene: TRBD1
CDR3 protein: CSVAGTGGDQPQHF
CDR3 DNA: TGCAGCGTGGCCGGGACAGGGGGCGATCAGCCCCAGCATTTT

V gene: TRBV10-1
J gene: TRBJ2-5
clone size: few
D gene: -
CDR3 protein: CASSEAGKETQYF
CDR3 DNA: TGCGCCAGCAGTGAGGCGGGGAAAGAGACCCAGTACTTC

V gene: TRBV10-2
J gene: TRBJ2-7
clone size: few
D gene: -
CDR3 protein: CATLGGRVEQYF
CDR3 DNA: TGCGCCACCCTGGGGGGGCGGGTCGAGCAGTACTTC

V gene: TRBV24-1
J gene: TRBJ2-5
clone size: many
D gene: -
CDR3 protein: CATRGRGDQETQYF
CDR3 DNA: TGTGCCACCCGGGGACGGGGAGACCAAGAGACCCAGTACTTC

V gene: TRBV7-9
J gene: TRBJ2-1
clone size: many
D gene: -
CDR3 protein: CASSFVTGSRYEQFF
CDR3 DNA: TGTGCCAGCAGCTTTGTTACAGGCTCTAGGTATGAGCAGTTCTTC

V gene: TRBV5-1
J gene: TRBJ2-5
clone size: -
D gene: -
CDR3 protein: CASSLVNGETQYF
CDR3 DNA: TGCGCCAGCAGCTTGGTCAACGGAGAGACCCAGTACTTC

V gene: TRBV6-1
J gene: TRBJ2-7
clone size: few
D gene: TRBD1
CDR3 protein: CASWTGRSYEQYF
CDR3 DNA: TGTGCCAGCTGGACAGGGCGCTCCTACGAGCAGTACTTC

V gene: TRBV27
J gene: TRBJ2-7
clone size: many
D gene: -
CDR3 protein: CASSLAGAGREQYF
CDR3 DNA: TGTGCCAGCAGTTTAGCCGGGGCGGGGAGGGAGCAGTACTTC

V gene: TRBV6-1
J gene: TRBJ2-7
clone size: -
D gene: TRBD1
CDR3 protein: CASRDRPNLSYEQYF
CDR3 DNA: TGTGCCAGCAGGGACAGGCCCAACCTCTCCTACGAGCAGTACTTC

V gene: TRBV6-1
J gene: TRBJ1-2
clone size: many
D gene: -
CDR3 protein: CASSVLQGEGYTF
CDR3 DNA: TGTGCCAGCAGTGTTCTACAGGGTGAAGGCTACACCTTC

V gene: TRBV18
J gene: TRBJ1-5
clone size: many
D gene: -
CDR3 protein: CASSPRDEQPQHF
CDR3 DNA: TGTGCCAGCTCACCTAGGGATGAGCAGCCCCAGCATTTT

V gene: TRBV27
J gene: TRBJ2-2
clone size: -
D gene: -
CDR3 protein: CASSSEFDRRNTGELFF
CDR3 DNA: TGTGCCAGCAGTTCCGAGTTCGACAGGAGGAACACCGGGGAGCTGTTTTTT

V gene: TRBV15
J gene: TRBJ1-3
clone size: -
D gene: -
CDR3 protein: CATSRDFVGYSGNTIYF
CDR3 DNA: TGTGCCACCAGCAGAGATTTCGTCGGCTACTCTGGAAACACCATATATTTT